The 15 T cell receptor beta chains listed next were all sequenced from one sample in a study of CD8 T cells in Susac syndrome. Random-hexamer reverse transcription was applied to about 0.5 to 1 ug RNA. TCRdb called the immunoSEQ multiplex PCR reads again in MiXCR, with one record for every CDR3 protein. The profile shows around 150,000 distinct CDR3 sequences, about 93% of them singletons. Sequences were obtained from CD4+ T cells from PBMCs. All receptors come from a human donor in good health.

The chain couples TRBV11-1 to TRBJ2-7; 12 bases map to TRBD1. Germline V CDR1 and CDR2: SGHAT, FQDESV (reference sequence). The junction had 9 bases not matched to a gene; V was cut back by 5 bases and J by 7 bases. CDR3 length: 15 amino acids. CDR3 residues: CASSETGTGGQEQYF. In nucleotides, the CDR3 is TGTGCCAGCAGCGAAACCGGGACAGGGGGCCAAGAGCAGTACTTC.

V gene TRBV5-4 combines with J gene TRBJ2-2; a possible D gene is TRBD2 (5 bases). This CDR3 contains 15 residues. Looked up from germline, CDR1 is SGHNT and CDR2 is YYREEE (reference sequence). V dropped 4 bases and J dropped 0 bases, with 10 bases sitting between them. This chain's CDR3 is CASSVDYTNTGELFF. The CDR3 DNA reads TGTGCCAGCAGCGTCGACTACACGAACACCGGGGAGCTGTTTTTT.

The CDR3 sequence is CASSPVGYYEQYF. As DNA, the CDR3 is TGTGCCAGCAGCCCAGTTGGATACTACGAGCAGTACTTC. The V call is TRBV28, the J call TRBJ2-7; D gene uncertain. Deletions cut 6 bases from V and 3 bases from J, with 12 bases between. The CDR3 extends over 13 amino acids. The germline V gene encodes CDR1 MDHEN and CDR2 SYDVKM.

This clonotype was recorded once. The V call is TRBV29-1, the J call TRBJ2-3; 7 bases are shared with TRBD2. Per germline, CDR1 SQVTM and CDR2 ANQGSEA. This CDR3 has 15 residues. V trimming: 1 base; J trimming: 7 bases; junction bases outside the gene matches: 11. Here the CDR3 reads CSVEGGGTTGYTQYF. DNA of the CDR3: TGCAGCGTTGAAGGGGGAGGGACCACCGGATATACGCAGTATTTT.

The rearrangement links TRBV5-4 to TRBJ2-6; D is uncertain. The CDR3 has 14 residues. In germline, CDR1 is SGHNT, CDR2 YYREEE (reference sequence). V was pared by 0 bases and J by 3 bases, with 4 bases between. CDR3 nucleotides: TGTGCCAGCAGCTTGGAGGATGGGGCCAACGTCCTGACTTTC. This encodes CASSLEDGANVLTF.

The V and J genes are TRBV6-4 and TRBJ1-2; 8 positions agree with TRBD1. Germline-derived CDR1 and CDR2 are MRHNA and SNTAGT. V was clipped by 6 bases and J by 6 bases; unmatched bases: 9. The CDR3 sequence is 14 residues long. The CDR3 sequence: CASRGTGTGHGYTF. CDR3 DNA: TGTGCCAGCAGGGGTACCGGGACAGGCCATGGCTACACCTTC.

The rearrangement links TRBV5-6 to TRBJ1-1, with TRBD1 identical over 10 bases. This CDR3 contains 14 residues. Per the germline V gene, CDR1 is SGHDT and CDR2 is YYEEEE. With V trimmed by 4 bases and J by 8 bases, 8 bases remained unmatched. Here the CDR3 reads CASSKTGTGEEAFF. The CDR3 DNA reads TGTGCCAGCAGCAAAACCGGGACAGGGGAAGAAGCTTTCTTT.

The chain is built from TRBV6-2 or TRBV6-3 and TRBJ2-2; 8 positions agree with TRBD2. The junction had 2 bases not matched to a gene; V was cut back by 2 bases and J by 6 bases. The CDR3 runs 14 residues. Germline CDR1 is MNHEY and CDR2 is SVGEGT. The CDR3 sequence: CASSYRGLAGELFF. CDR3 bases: TGTGCCAGCAGTTACAGGGGACTAGCCGGGGAGCTGTTTTTT.

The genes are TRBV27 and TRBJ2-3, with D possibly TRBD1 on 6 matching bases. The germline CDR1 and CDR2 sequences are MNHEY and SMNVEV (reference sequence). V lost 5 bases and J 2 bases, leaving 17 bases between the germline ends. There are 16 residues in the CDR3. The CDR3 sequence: CASSAPGQRSTDTQYF. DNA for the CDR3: TGTGCCAGCAGTGCACCCGGACAGAGGTCCACAGATACGCAGTATTTT.

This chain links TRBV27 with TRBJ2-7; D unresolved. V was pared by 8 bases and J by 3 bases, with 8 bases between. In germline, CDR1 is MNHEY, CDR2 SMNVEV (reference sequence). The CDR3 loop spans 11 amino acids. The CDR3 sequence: CASVHLYEQYF. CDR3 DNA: TGTGCCAGCGTACACCTCTACGAGCAGTACTTC.

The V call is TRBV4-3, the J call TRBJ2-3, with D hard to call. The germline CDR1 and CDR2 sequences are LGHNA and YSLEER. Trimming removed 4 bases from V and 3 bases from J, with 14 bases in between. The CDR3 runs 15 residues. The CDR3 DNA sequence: TGCGCCAGCAGCCGAACACCCGCAGGAACAGATACGCAGTATTTT. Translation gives CASSRTPAGTDTQYF.

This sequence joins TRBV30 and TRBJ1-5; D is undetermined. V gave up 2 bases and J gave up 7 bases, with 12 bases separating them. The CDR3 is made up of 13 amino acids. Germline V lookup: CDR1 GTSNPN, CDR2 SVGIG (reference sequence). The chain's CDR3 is CAWSLDQTQPQHF. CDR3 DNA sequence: TGTGCCTGGAGTCTTGACCAGACCCAGCCCCAGCATTTT.

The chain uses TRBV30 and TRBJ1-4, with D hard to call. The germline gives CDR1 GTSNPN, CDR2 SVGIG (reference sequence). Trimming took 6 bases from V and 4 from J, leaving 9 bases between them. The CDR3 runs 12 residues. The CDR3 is CACQRGNEKLFF. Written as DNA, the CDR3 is TGTGCCTGTCAACGGGGTAATGAAAAACTGTTTTTT. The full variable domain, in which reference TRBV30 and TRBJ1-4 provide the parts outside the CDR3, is SQTIHQWPATLVQPVGSPLSLECTVEGTSNPNLYWYRQAAGRGLQLLFYSVGIGQISSEVPQNLSASRPQDRQFILSSKKLLLSDSGFYLCACQRGNEKLFFGSGTQLSVL.

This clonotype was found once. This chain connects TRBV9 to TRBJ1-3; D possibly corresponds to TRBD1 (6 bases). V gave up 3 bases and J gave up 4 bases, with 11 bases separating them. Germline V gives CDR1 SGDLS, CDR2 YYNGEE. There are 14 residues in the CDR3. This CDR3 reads CASSGAGDGNTIYF. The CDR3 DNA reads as TGTGCCAGCAGCGGGGCAGGGGACGGAAACACCATATATTTT.

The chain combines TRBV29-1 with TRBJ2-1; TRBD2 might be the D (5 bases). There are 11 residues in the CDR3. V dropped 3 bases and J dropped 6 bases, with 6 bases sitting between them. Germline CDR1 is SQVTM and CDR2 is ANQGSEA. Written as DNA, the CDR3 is TGCAGCGTTGACAGCGGCAATGAGCAGTTCTTC. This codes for CSVDSGNEQFF.